The 28 T cell receptor beta chains below come from one sample, sequenced in a study of T cells in Graves' hyperthyroidism and ophthalmopathy. TCR beta CDR3 regions were amplified from RNA transcripts. Using the HTBI primer set, a first-round RT-PCR was run on the TCR CDR3. TCRdb reanalysed the multiplex PCR reads using MiXCR and keeps one entry per CDR3 protein. The repertoire holds roughly 380,000 distinct CDR3 sequences, approximately 15% seen once, with roughly 9.6% in the top ten. The material sequenced was blood. The receptors here all came from a woman aged 55-70 years with Graves' hyperthyroidism.

In its sample, this clonotype was seen many times. The V and J genes are TRBV29-1 and TRBJ2-1, with D possibly being TRBD2 (6 bases). Per germline, CDR1 SQVTM and CDR2 ANQGSEA. V was shortened by 4 bases and J by 5 bases, with 9 bases between the two germline ends. The length of the CDR3 is 12 residues. DNA for the CDR3: TGCAGCGTTGTTAGCGGTAACAATGAGCAGTTCTTC. Translated: CSVVSGNNEQFF.

V usage is TRBV14 and J usage is TRBJ1-2, with D perhaps TRBD1 (5 bases). The CDR3 covers 16 residues. In germline, CDR1 is SGHDN, CDR2 FVKESK. V lost 2 bases and J 0 bases, leaving 13 bases between the germline ends. CDR3 bases: TGTGCCAGCAGCCAATCCTGGGGCACTTCTAACTATGGCTACACCTTC. This gives the protein CASSQSWGTSNYGYTF.

This clonotype was counted at least ten times. The chain joins TRBV27 to TRBJ2-7, with D perhaps assigned TRBD1 or TRBD2 (6 bases each). The ends were cut back, 4 bases at V and 2 bases at J, with 15 bases in the middle. The CDR3 extends over 15 amino acids. Germline values: CDR1 MNHEY, CDR2 SMNVEV (reference sequence). CDR3 nucleotide sequence: TGTGCCAGCAGTTCGCGCGGGACATTTGCCTACGAGCAGTACTTC. The encoded protein is CASSSRGTFAYEQYF.

This clonotype has ten or more counts. This chain connects TRBV19 to TRBJ2-3; D is unresolved. The CDR3 extends over 15 amino acids. Trimming removed 3 bases from V and 5 bases from J, with 15 bases in between. Germline CDR1 is LNHDA and CDR2 is SQIVND (reference sequence). CDR3: CASSIGPTLGDTQYF. Here the CDR3 DNA reads TGTGCCAGTAGTATTGGCCCAACCTTGGGAGATACGCAGTATTTT.

This clonotype was counted at least ten times. An end of the junction does not agree with germline; a read error may underlie this. The CDR3 DNA reads TGTGCCAGCAGTGAATCAGGGCCCCGTGAGAACTTC. It encodes CASSESGPRENF. J is TRBJ2-7 and V is TRBV2; D possibly corresponds to TRBD1 (5 bases). This CDR3 region has 12 residues. The germline CDR1 and CDR2 sequences are SNHLY and FYNNEI. Full variable domain (remainder filled in from reference TRBV2 and TRBJ2-7): EPEVTQTPSHQVTQMGQEVILRCVPISNHLYFYWYRQILGQKVEFLVSFYNNEISEKSEIFDDQFSVERPDGSNFTLKIRSTKLEDSAMYFCASSESGPRENFGPGTRLTVT.

This clonotype was recorded a few times. V gene TRBV18 combines with J gene TRBJ1-2; D is unclear. V lost 2 bases to trimming and J lost 3 bases, with 10 bases between them. The CDR3 runs 14 residues. Germline lookup yields CDR1 KGHSH and CDR2 LQKENI. The CDR3 DNA sequence: TGTGCCAGCTCACCAACCCAAGGGCACTATGGCTACACCTTC. Its translation: CASSPTQGHYGYTF.

In its sample, this clonotype was seen many times. This chain links TRBV12-3 or TRBV12-4 with TRBJ2-7; D not resolved. Trimming left V 0 bases short and J 3 bases short, with 12 bases between. There are 15 residues in the CDR3. The CDR3 protein is CASSLALGRGYEQYF. In DNA, the CDR3 is TGTGCCAGCAGTTTAGCGCTGGGCAGAGGCTACGAGCAGTACTTC.

The sample holds many counts of this clonotype. The rearrangement uses TRBV30 and TRBJ2-3; 10 bases fit TRBD1. V lost 1 base to trimming and J lost 3 bases; unmatched junction nucleotides: 4. Germline lookup yields CDR1 GTSNPN and CDR2 SVGIG (reference sequence). The CDR3 sequence is 15 residues long. CDR3 DNA: TGTGCCTGGAGTGGGGACAGGGGAGTAACAGATACGCAGTATTTT. Its translation: CAWSGDRGVTDTQYF. Using reference TRBV30 and TRBJ2-3 for the parts outside the CDR3, the full variable domain is SQTIHQWPATLVQPVGSPLSLECTVEGTSNPNLYWYRQAAGRGLQLLFYSVGIGQISSEVPQNLSASRPQDRQFILSSKKLLLSDSGFYLCAWSGDRGVTDTQYFGPGTRLTVL.

This clonotype was recorded a few times. DNA of the CDR3: TGTGCCAGCAGCGAGGGACAGAAAGAGACCCAGTACTTC. Amino acids: CASSEGQKETQYF. The V and J genes are TRBV14 and TRBJ2-5; 7 nucleotides line up with TRBD1. Germline V gene data show CDR1 as SGHDN and CDR2 as FVKESK. V shed 5 bases, J shed 3 bases, and the junction held 3 bases outside the gene matches. The CDR3 has 13 residues.

V gene TRBV9 combines with J gene TRBJ1-1; D might be TRBD1 (6 bases). Trimming took 2 bases from V and 1 from J, leaving 9 bases between them. The CDR3 totals 14 residues. From germline, CDR1 is SGDLS and CDR2 YYNGEE. CDR3 protein: CASSVATGNTEAFF. CDR3 nucleotide sequence: TGTGCCAGCAGCGTCGCGACAGGGAACACTGAAGCTTTCTTT.

This clonotype was recorded at least ten times. The chain joins TRBV27 to TRBJ2-7, with D perhaps TRBD1 or TRBD2 (8 bases each). CDR1 is MNHEY and CDR2 is SMNVEV in the germline V gene (reference sequence). The CDR3 has 18 amino acids. V gave up 6 bases and J gave up 2 bases, with 26 bases separating them. CDR3 sequence reads: CASSSRGLSSGIPYEQYF. DNA for the CDR3: TGTGCCAGCAGCTCCAGGGGGCTGAGTAGCGGGATCCCCTACGAGCAGTACTTC.

Ten or more counts support this clonotype. V is TRBV27 and J is TRBJ1-5; 10 bases align to TRBD1. Per germline, CDR1 MNHEY and CDR2 SMNVEV (reference sequence). CDR3 length: 15 amino acids. Germline trimming cut 4 bases from V and 4 bases from J; bases unmatched to any gene: 4. The DNA for the CDR3 is TGTGCCAGCAGTTCCTGGGGACAGGGGAATCAGCCCCAGCATTTT. This encodes CASSSWGQGNQPQHF.

This clonotype was recorded once. Relative to the germline gene, one junction end is altered; a read error may explain this. This rearrangement joins TRBV7-2 to TRBJ2-7; D is unresolved. Germline lookup yields CDR1 SGHTA and CDR2 FQGNSA. The CDR3 sequence is 13 residues long. For the CDR3, the DNA is TGTGCCAGCAGCTTCACAGATAACTACGAGCAGCACTTC. It translates to CASSFTDNYEQHF.

This clonotype was seen many times. J is TRBJ2-7 and V is TRBV29-1; TRBD2 aligns across 7 bases. Germline CDR1 is SQVTM and CDR2 is ANQGSEA. There are 14 residues in the CDR3. V was clipped by 3 bases and J by 8 bases; unmatched bases: 13. This CDR3 reads CSVDDGGSLGKQYF. The CDR3 DNA is TGCAGCGTTGACGATGGCGGGAGCCTCGGGAAGCAGTACTTC.

This clonotype was recorded many times. The gene calls are TRBV20-1 and TRBJ1-1, with 7 bases matching TRBD1. Germline-derived CDR1 and CDR2 are DFQATT and SNEGSKA (reference sequence). Trimming cost V 6 bases and J 3 bases; bases outside gene matches: 10. The CDR3 is 14 amino acids. This CDR3 is CSAPDNRGDTEAFF. The CDR3 DNA is TGCAGTGCCCCCGATAACAGGGGCGACACTGAAGCTTTCTTT.

This clonotype was found many times. J is TRBJ2-7 and V is TRBV4-1, with 11 positions matching TRBD2. Germline CDR1 is MGHRA and CDR2 is YSYEKL. V lost 1 base to trimming and J lost 6 bases; unmatched junction nucleotides: 5. The CDR3 has 15 residues. CDR3 coding DNA: TGCGCCAGCAGCCAAGGGATAGCGGGAGGGAGCGAGCAGTACTTC. Translation: CASSQGIAGGSEQYF.

This clonotype was seen at least ten times. The rearrangement joins TRBV9 to TRBJ2-5; 9 bases line up with TRBD1. V lost 4 bases and J lost 5; bases outside the gene matches: 12. Germline V CDR1 and CDR2: SGDLS, YYNGEE. The CDR3 has 16 amino acids. The CDR3 nucleotides are TGTGCCAGCAGCCCGCGACTGGGACAGGGTTGGGAGACCCAGTACTTC. This translates into CASSPRLGQGWETQYF.

The rearrangement joins TRBV6-1 to TRBJ2-2; a weak D match, TRBD2 (6 bases). V shed 7 bases and J shed 5 bases, with 11 bases lying between them. The CDR3 is made up of 13 amino acids. Germline CDR1 MNHNS, CDR2 SASEGT. CDR3 nucleotide sequence: TGTGCCAGCACTTCTGGGGGGACCGGGGAGCTGTTTTTT. Protein product: CASTSGGTGELFF.

This clonotype was recorded a few times. The rearrangement joins TRBV6-1 to TRBJ2-4; possible D gene TRBD2, 6 bases. Deletions cut 5 bases from V and 5 bases from J, with 22 bases between. Germline CDR1 reads MNHNS; CDR2 reads SASEGT. The CDR3 covers 17 residues. The CDR3 spells CASSQRTIWSGENIQYF. As DNA, the CDR3 is TGTGCCAGCAGTCAAAGGACTATTTGGAGTGGAGAAAACATTCAGTACTTC.

The chain employs TRBV6-1 and TRBJ2-7, with 8 nucleotides matching TRBD1. With 8 bases clipped from V and 3 bases from J, the junction kept 6 bases outside the gene matches. Germline V lookup: CDR1 MNHNS, CDR2 SASEGT. The CDR3 runs 13 residues. The chain's CDR3 is CASQDRVNYEQYF. The CDR3 DNA sequence: TGTGCCAGCCAGGACAGGGTTAACTACGAGCAGTACTTC.

The rearrangement links TRBV11-2 to TRBJ1-6; D unclear. Germline CDR1 reads SGHAT; CDR2 reads FQNNGV. Trimming took 6 bases from V and 0 from J, leaving 15 bases between them. The CDR3 has 17 residues. Written as DNA, the CDR3 is TGTGCCAGCAGGAGGACGGCCTCTAGCTCCTATAATTCACCCCTCCACTTT. The encoded protein is CASRRTASSSYNSPLHF.

This clonotype was counted a few times. V gene TRBV19 combines with J gene TRBJ2-1; D possibly corresponds to TRBD2 (5 bases). The CDR3 has 11 residues. V dropped 9 bases and J dropped 15 bases, with 18 bases sitting between them. CDR1 and CDR2 (germline): LNHDA, SQIVND (reference sequence). The CDR3 protein is CASRSGPTLFF. In nucleotides, the CDR3 is TGTGCCAGCCGAAGCGGCCCCACCCTGTTCTTC.

In its sample, this clonotype was seen a few times. The chain employs TRBV9 and TRBJ2-2; tentatively, D is TRBD2 (5 bases). There are 12 residues in the CDR3. Trimming took 4 bases from V and 14 from J, leaving 15 bases between them. Germline CDR1 reads SGDLS; CDR2 reads YYNGEE. In DNA form, the CDR3 reads TGTGCCAGCAGCACTCACTCCGGGGTACTGTTTTTT. This translates into CASSTHSGVLFF.

This clonotype was observed a handful of times. CDR3: CASSLDSRLEDYLETQYF. CDR3 in DNA: TGTGCCAGCAGCTTAGACTCGCGACTAGAAGATTATTTGGAGACCCAGTACTTC. J is TRBJ2-5 and V is TRBV11-2; D perhaps matches TRBD2 (6 bases). The V and J ends lost 0 bases and 5 bases respectively, with 22 bases between them. Germline assignment: CDR1 SGHAT and CDR2 FQNNGV. The CDR3 is 18 amino acids.

This clonotype was seen ten or more times. The chain carries TRBV7-9 and TRBJ2-1; weak D call: TRBD2 (5 bases). Trimming stripped 5 bases from V and 0 bases from J, with 20 bases between. This CDR3 spans 18 amino acids. Per germline, CDR1 SEHNR and CDR2 FQNEAQ (reference sequence). The CDR3 protein is CASSISGGSWSSYNEQFF. The CDR3 region has the DNA TGTGCCAGCAGCATCAGTGGCGGGTCTTGGAGCTCCTACAATGAGCAGTTCTTC. Together with reference TRBV7-9 and TRBJ2-1, the CDR3 gives the full variable domain: DTGVSQNPRHKITKRGQNVTFRCDPISEHNRLYWYRQTLGQGPEFLTYFQNEAQLEKSRLLSDRFSAERPKGSFSTLEIQRTEQGDSAMYLCASSISGGSWSSYNEQFFGPGTRLTVL.

This clonotype was seen many times. The J gene is TRBJ1-1, the V gene TRBV6-1; no clear D. The CDR3 loop spans 13 amino acids. V lost 5 bases and J 8 bases, leaving 15 bases between the germline ends. Germline V gene lookup returns CDR1 MNHNS and CDR2 SASEGT. The CDR3 loop reads CASSYQADMEAFF. The CDR3 DNA sequence: TGTGCCAGCAGTTACCAGGCGGATATGGAAGCTTTCTTT.

This clonotype was detected only once. The chain carries TRBV28 and TRBJ1-2, with 8 bases aligning to TRBD1. The CDR3 runs to 15 residues. V lost 6 bases, J lost 8 bases, and 14 bases stayed unmatched. Germline assignment: CDR1 MDHEN and CDR2 SYDVKM. The CDR3 protein is CASSTVPGQAGGYTF. In DNA, the CDR3 is TGTGCCAGCAGCACCGTCCCGGGACAGGCGGGAGGCTACACCTTC.

The chain has TRBV4-1 and TRBJ1-1; TRBD1 matches at 7 bases. The CDR3 sequence is 16 residues long. V shed 0 bases, J shed 0 bases, and the junction held 4 bases outside the gene matches. Germline assignment: CDR1 MGHRA and CDR2 YSYEKL. The CDR3 spells CASSQERGRMNTEAFF. CDR3 bases: TGCGCCAGCAGCCAAGAGAGGGGGCGTATGAACACTGAAGCTTTCTTT.